A selection of T cell receptor beta chains follows, all from one sample in a study of spatial heterogeneity in lung cancer. TCRdb called the 5' RACE reads again in MiXCR, with one record for every CDR3 protein. The sample gives about 14,000 distinct CDR3 sequences, 3.5% to 4.5% of which show up once; roughly 8.1% is in the top ten. The sample in question was lung tumor tissue, obtained at surgery. The receptors shown here come from a male donor with early-stage non-small cell lung cancer. CDR3s include the opening cysteine and the closing phenylalanine or tryptophan. A D gene is named only where the DNA matches it firmly. Part of the rows lack a size; the others show once, few, many or a class for expanded clones.

j_call,clone_size,v_call,d_call,cdr3_aa,cdr3_nt
TRBJ2-5,NA,TRBV20-1,TRBD2,CSASRALGRGETQYF,TGCAGTGCTAGTAGGGCCCTAGGGAGGGGTGAGACCCAGTACTTC
TRBJ1-1,many,TRBV24-1,NA,CATSDGVNTEAFF,TGTGCCACCAGTGACGGAGTGAACACTGAAGCTTTCTTT
TRBJ1-2,NA,TRBV20-1,TRBD1,CSARDRGRGDTF,TGCAGTGCTAGGGACAGGGGCAGGGGCGACACCTTC
TRBJ1-6,many,TRBV5-1,TRBD1,CASSIGQGEVSPLHF,TGCGCCAGCAGCATTGGACAGGGGGAGGTTTCACCCCTCCACTTT
TRBJ2-1,medium-sized,TRBV7-8,TRBD2,CASSLETSEYNEQFF,TGTGCCAGCAGCTTAGAGACTAGCGAATACAATGAGCAGTTCTTC
TRBJ1-1,many,TRBV27,NA,CASTPLGGTEAFF,TGTGCCAGCACACCGCTTGGGGGTACTGAAGCTTTCTTT
TRBJ1-5,NA,TRBV4-1,NA,CASSQDEDPGLQPQHF,TGCGCCAGCAGCCAAGATGAGGATCCGGGACTTCAGCCCCAGCATTTT
TRBJ2-7,many,TRBV7-2,NA,CASSWDSLNEQYF,TGTGCCAGCAGCTGGGACTCCCTTAACGAGCAGTACTTC
TRBJ1-2,many,TRBV19,TRBD1,CASSRDRGNYGYTF,TGTGCCAGTAGCCGGGACAGGGGGAACTATGGCTACACCTTC
TRBJ2-1,medium-sized,TRBV7-2,TRBD2,CASSRAGGLDYNEQFF,TGTGCCAGCAGCCGAGCGGGAGGATTGGACTACAATGAGCAGTTCTTC
TRBJ1-3,many,TRBV29-1,TRBD1,CSVELDRPLGSGNTIYF,TGCAGCGTTGAATTGGACAGGCCCCTTGGCTCTGGAAACACCATATATTTT
TRBJ2-6,many,TRBV19,NA,CATAGDSGANVLTF,TGTGCCACAGCAGGGGATTCTGGGGCCAACGTCCTGACTTTC
TRBJ2-1,many,TRBV18,TRBD1,CASSDSAGTAYNEQFF,TGTGCCAGCTCCGATTCAGCCGGGACAGCCTACAATGAGCAGTTCTTC
TRBJ2-7,many,TRBV11-2,TRBD1,CASSYRDRGYNEQYF,TGTGCCAGCAGCTACCGGGACAGGGGGTACAACGAGCAGTACTTC
TRBJ2-5,many,TRBV12-3/TRBV12-4,NA,CASSFVSMSGVETQYF,TGTGCCAGCAGTTTCGTGTCCATGTCAGGGGTGGAGACCCAGTACTTC
TRBJ2-3,few,TRBV6-1,NA,CASSENLMDTQYF,TGTGCCAGCAGTGAAAATCTCATGGATACGCAGTATTTT
TRBJ2-5,NA,TRBV6-5,NA,CASSYTGRETQYF,TGTGCCAGCAGTTACACGGGAAGAGAGACCCAGTACTTC
TRBJ2-5,NA,TRBV12-3/TRBV12-4,NA,CASSAPRGKGEETQYF,TGTGCCAGCAGCGCTCCGAGGGGGAAGGGGGAAGAGACCCAGTACTTC
TRBJ1-5,medium-sized,TRBV2,NA,CASSEGGSGPQHF,TGTGCCAGCAGTGAAGGGGGGAGTGGTCCCCAGCATTTT
TRBJ1-2,NA,TRBV6-6,TRBD1,CASYDRGDYGDTF,TGTGCCAGCTATGACAGGGGAGACTATGGCGACACCTTC
TRBJ1-1,many,TRBV3-1,NA,CASRSQGLGTEAFF,TGTGCCAGCAGATCTCAGGGGTTGGGCACTGAAGCTTTCTTT
TRBJ2-5,many,TRBV7-9,TRBD2,CASKRGGQETQYF,TGTGCCAGCAAGCGGGGGGGCCAAGAGACCCAGTACTTC
TRBJ1-5,medium-sized,TRBV6-6,NA,CASTRGGQSDFGNQPQHF,TGTGCCAGCACACGCGGAGGACAGTCCGACTTCGGCAATCAGCCCCAGCATTTT
TRBJ1-5,medium-sized,TRBV20-1,NA,CSVQTNPDFYSNQPQHF,TGCAGTGTGCAAACAAATCCAGATTTTTATAGCAATCAGCCCCAGCATTTT
TRBJ2-2,few,TRBV6-5,TRBD2,CASSYSSGGCGELFF,TGTGCCAGCAGTTACTCTAGCGGGGGATGCGGGGAGCTGTTTTTT
TRBJ1-1,medium-sized,TRBV20-1,NA,CSASWTENTEAFF,TGCAGTGCTAGCTGGACAGAGAACACTGAAGCTTTCTTT
TRBJ1-2,medium-sized,TRBV20-1,NA,CSASMVGNYGYTF,TGCAGTGCTAGCATGGTCGGTAACTATGGCTACACCTTC
TRBJ2-3,many,TRBV20-1,NA,CSARIGDRPTDTQYF,TGCAGTGCTAGGATTGGGGACCGGCCCACAGATACGCAGTATTTT
TRBJ1-1,many,TRBV7-8,NA,CASSSPVGLNAEAFF,TGTGCCAGCAGCTCTCCGGTTGGGCTAAACGCTGAAGCTTTCTTT
TRBJ2-5,many,TRBV10-2,NA,CASRDTSRVGTQYF,TGCGCCAGCAGAGACACGTCCAGGGTTGGGACCCAGTACTTC
TRBJ1-2,few,TRBV7-9,TRBD1,CASSLGGQEGDYGDTF,TGTGCCAGCAGCTTAGGGGGACAGGAGGGTGACTATGGCGACACCTTC
TRBJ1-4,NA,TRBV6-2/TRBV6-3,NA,CASSTWYGKLFF,TGTGCCAGTTCCACCTGGTACGGAAAACTGTTTTTT
TRBJ2-2,NA,TRBV7-3,TRBD2,CASSSRGGHGELFF,TGTGCCAGCAGCTCCCGGGGGGGCCACGGGGAGCTGTTTTTT
TRBJ1-2,many,TRBV30,NA,CAWRYTDYGYTF,TGTGCCTGGAGATACACAGACTATGGCTACACCTTC
TRBJ1-2,many,TRBV3-1,NA,CASSPLTESYGYTF,TGTGCCAGCAGCCCCCTTACAGAGTCGTATGGCTACACCTTC
TRBJ2-3,many,TRBV23-1,TRBD2,CASMLRGGADGTDTQYF,TGCGCCAGCATGCTTCGCGGGGGGGCGGATGGGACAGATACGCAGTATTTT
TRBJ1-6,many,TRBV27,NA,CASSLLSPINGNSPLHF,TGTGCCAGCAGTTTATTAAGCCCTATTAACGGAAATTCACCCCTCCACTTT
TRBJ2-2,many,TRBV29-1,NA,CSVVAGNTGELFF,TGCAGCGTTGTTGCGGGGAACACCGGGGAGCTGTTTTTT
TRBJ1-2,many,TRBV30,NA,CVNEGEHGYTF,TGTGTCAACGAAGGGGAGCATGGCTACACCTTC
TRBJ1-2,many,TRBV10-2,TRBD1,CASSDPSAGGSGGYTF,TGCGCCAGCAGTGACCCTTCGGCAGGGGGTTCAGGTGGCTACACCTTC